The 14 T cell receptor beta chains presented below share a single source sample, sequenced in a study of identical twins. In TCRdb, the 5' RACE reads were re-called with MiXCR into one record per CDR3 protein. The table lists 750,000 to 950,000 distinct CDR3 sequences, about 12% of them singletons, with 1.5% to 2% in the top ten. The same data also contributed to another study, on yellow fever vaccine responses in identical twins.

Sequencing was done on a sample of PBMCs. The receptors shown here come from a woman under 30 in good health.

This clonotype turned up a few times. This chain connects TRBV7-7 to TRBJ2-1, with D maybe TRBD2 (5 bases). Deletions cut 6 bases from V and 9 bases from J, with 12 bases between. The germline V gene has CDR1 SSHAT and CDR2 FNYEAQ (reference sequence). The CDR3 has 12 amino acids. CDR3 nucleotides: TGTGCCAGCAGGTCACGGGGTGGTGAGCAGTTCTTC. This translates into CASRSRGGEQFF.

This clonotype has a count of ten or more. The V call is TRBV7-9, the J call TRBJ1-1; TRBD1 is a possible D gene (6 bases). Germline V gene sequence: CDR1 SEHNR, CDR2 FQNEAQ (reference sequence). Trimming left V 2 bases short and J 7 bases short, with 11 bases between. The CDR3 extends over 13 amino acids. DNA for the CDR3: TGTGCCAGCAGCTTAAGTGTAGGGGGTGAAGCTTTCTTT. It encodes CASSLSVGGEAFF.

In its sample, this clonotype was seen a few times. The rearrangement links TRBV29-1 to TRBJ2-5, with TRBD2 matching 11 bases. The trim removed 4 bases at V and 3 bases at J, leaving 7 bases unmatched. The length of the CDR3 is 15 residues. Germline V gives CDR1 SQVTM, CDR2 ANQGSEA. This CDR3 reads CSVGCGTSGKETQYF. Written as DNA, the CDR3 is TGCAGCGTTGGGTGTGGGACTAGCGGTAAAGAGACCCAGTACTTC.

This clonotype has just a few counts. The chain couples TRBV11-1 to TRBJ2-6; TRBD1 matches 9 bases. V lost 7 bases to trimming and J lost 0 bases; unmatched junction nucleotides: 16. The germline CDR1 and CDR2 sequences are SGHAT and FQDESV (reference sequence). The CDR3 has 20 residues. CDR3 in DNA: TGTGCCAGCACCCCGAGAGTGGGGACAGGGTCCCCCTCTGGGGCCAACGTCCTGACTTTC. Amino acids: CASTPRVGTGSPSGANVLTF.

The rearrangement uses TRBV25-1 and TRBJ2-7; D is ambiguous. The germline CDR1 and CDR2 sequences are MGHDK and SYGVNS. Trimming took off 9 bases at V and 1 base at J, with 10 bases between the two ends. CDR3 length: 12 residues. CDR3 sequence (DNA): TGTGCCAGTAGGACGGATTCCTACGAGCAGTACTTC. It translates to CASRTDSYEQYF.

This clonotype was counted at least ten times. The chain combines TRBV12-3 or TRBV12-4 with TRBJ1-5; D is possibly TRBD1 (6 bases). The CDR3 has 15 amino acids. V lost 3 bases and J 4 bases, leaving 13 bases between the germline ends. CDR3 protein: CASSLPGTSNQPQHF. CDR3 sequence (DNA): TGTGCCAGCAGTTTGCCCGGGACAAGTAATCAGCCCCAGCATTTT.

This clonotype has just a few counts. This chain connects TRBV11-2 to TRBJ2-2; TRBD2 matches 7 bases. There are 17 residues in the CDR3. The V and J ends lost 5 bases and 0 bases, in that order; junction bases with no gene match: 9. Per germline, CDR1 SGHAT and CDR2 FQNNGV. In DNA form, the CDR3 reads TGTGCCAGCAGCATTAGGCTCGCGGGAGCGAACACCGGGGAGCTGTTTTTT. Translation: CASSIRLAGANTGELFF.

V and J are TRBV2 and TRBJ1-5; D is possibly TRBD1 (6 bases). Germline CDR1 SNHLY, CDR2 FYNNEI. This CDR3 contains 13 residues. Trimming shortened V by 4 bases and J by 9 bases, and 13 bases separated the two germline ends. The CDR3: CASSGEGGRPQHF. CDR3 coding DNA: TGTGCCAGCAGTGGGGAAGGGGGGCGGCCCCAGCATTTT.

This chain uses TRBV5-1 with TRBJ2-5; 9 nucleotides line up with TRBD2. In germline, CDR1 is SGHRS, CDR2 YFSETQ. V was clipped by 2 bases and J by 5 bases; unmatched bases: 7. This CDR3 contains 15 residues. The CDR3 nucleotides read TGCGCCAGCAGCTTAGCGGGAGGCCGGTCGGAGACCCAGTACTTC. Amino acid sequence: CASSLAGGRSETQYF.

This clonotype has more than one count but fewer than ten. The chain employs TRBV15 and TRBJ2-7; D not resolved. This CDR3 region has 13 residues. Trimming cost V 1 base and J 3 bases, with 7 bases left between them. CDR1 LNHNV and CDR2 YYDKDF come from the germline V gene (reference sequence). This chain's CDR3 is CATSRGSSYEQYF. The CDR3 DNA sequence: TGTGCCACCAGCAGAGGATCGAGCTACGAGCAGTACTTC.

V is TRBV29-1 and J is TRBJ2-3, with D perhaps given as TRBD1 or TRBD2 (6 bases each). Per the germline V gene, CDR1 is SQVTM and CDR2 is ANQGSEA. The CDR3 is 12 amino acids. V was shortened by 6 bases and J by 6 bases, with 13 bases between the two germline ends. In DNA form, the CDR3 reads TGCAGCGTCGACCGAGGGGGGGATACGCAGTATTTT. Translation: CSVDRGGDTQYF.

This clonotype was detected ten times or more. This chain uses TRBV5-8 with TRBJ2-7; D is possibly TRBD2 (7 bases). CDR3 size: 14 residues. CDR1 is SGHTS, CDR2 YDEGEE, per germline. Trimming removed 1 base from V and 6 bases from J, with 14 bases in between. The CDR3 spells CASSLWGGGSEQYV. The CDR3, as DNA: TGTGCCAGCAGCTTGTGGGGGGGGGGCTCCGAGCAGTACGTC.

This clonotype came up a few times. The V gene is TRBV24-1, the J gene TRBJ2-5; 7 bases agree with TRBD2. The trim removed 5 bases at V and 3 bases at J, leaving 8 bases unmatched. Per the germline V gene, CDR1 is KGHDR and CDR2 is SFDVKD. The CDR3 length is 15 residues. CDR3 nucleotides: TGTGCCACCAGTGCCGGATACGGGGGGAAAGAGACCCAGTACTTC. This translates into CATSAGYGGKETQYF.

This clonotype was recorded at least ten times. The chain links TRBV5-6 to TRBJ2-7; the match to TRBD1 covers 8 bases. After removal of 2 bases from V and 1 base from J, the junction contained 8 bases not matched to a gene. The germline CDR1 and CDR2 sequences are SGHDT and YYEEEE. This CDR3 is built from 16 residues. CDR3 loop: CASSFWTGSRSYEQYF. CDR3 in DNA: TGTGCCAGCAGCTTTTGGACAGGGTCGAGATCCTACGAGCAGTACTTC.